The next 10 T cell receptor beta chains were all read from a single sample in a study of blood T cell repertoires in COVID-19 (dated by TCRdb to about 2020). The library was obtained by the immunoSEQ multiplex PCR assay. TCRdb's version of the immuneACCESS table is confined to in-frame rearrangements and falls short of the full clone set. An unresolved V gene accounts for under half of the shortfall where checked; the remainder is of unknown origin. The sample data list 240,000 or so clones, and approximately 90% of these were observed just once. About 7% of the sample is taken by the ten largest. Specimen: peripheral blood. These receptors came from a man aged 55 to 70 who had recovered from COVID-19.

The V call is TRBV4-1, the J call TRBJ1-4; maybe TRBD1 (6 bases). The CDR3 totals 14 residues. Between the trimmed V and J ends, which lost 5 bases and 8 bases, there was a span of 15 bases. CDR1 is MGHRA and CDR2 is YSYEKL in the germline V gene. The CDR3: CASSFLRTAEKLFF. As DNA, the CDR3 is TGCGCCAGCAGCTTTTTACGGACAGCAGAAAAACTGTTTTTT.

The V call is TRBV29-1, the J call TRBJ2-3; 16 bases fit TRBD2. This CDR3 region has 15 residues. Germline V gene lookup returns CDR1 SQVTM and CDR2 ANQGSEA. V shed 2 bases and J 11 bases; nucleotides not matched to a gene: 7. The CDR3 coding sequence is TGCAGCGTTGAAAGGTCCGGGACTAGCGGGGGGGTGCAGTATTTT. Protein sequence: CSVERSGTSGGVQYF.

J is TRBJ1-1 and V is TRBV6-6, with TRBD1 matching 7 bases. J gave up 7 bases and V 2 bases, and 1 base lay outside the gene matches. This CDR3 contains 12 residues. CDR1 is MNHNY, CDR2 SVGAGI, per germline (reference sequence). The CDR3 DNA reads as TGTGCCAGCAGTTACCAGGGGGGTGAAGCTTTCTTT. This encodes CASSYQGGEAFF.

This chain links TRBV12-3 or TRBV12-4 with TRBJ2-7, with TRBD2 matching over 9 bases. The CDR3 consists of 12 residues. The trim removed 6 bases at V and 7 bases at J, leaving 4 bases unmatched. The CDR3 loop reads CASRRLAEEQYF. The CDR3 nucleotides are TGTGCCAGCAGGAGACTAGCGGAGGAGCAGTACTTC.

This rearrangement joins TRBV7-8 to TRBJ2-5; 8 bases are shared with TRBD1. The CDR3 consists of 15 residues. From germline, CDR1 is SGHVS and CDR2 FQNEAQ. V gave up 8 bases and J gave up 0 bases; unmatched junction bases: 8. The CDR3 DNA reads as TGTGCCAGCCAGGGGGCTAGCCTGTACCAAGAGACCCAGTACTTC. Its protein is CASQGASLYQETQYF.

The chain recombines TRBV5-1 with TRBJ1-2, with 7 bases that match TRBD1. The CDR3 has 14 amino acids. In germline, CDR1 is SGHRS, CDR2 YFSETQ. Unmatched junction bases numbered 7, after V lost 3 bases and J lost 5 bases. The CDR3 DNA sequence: TGCGCCAGCAGCTCAACCGGGACAGAATATGGCTACACCTTC. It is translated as CASSSTGTEYGYTF.

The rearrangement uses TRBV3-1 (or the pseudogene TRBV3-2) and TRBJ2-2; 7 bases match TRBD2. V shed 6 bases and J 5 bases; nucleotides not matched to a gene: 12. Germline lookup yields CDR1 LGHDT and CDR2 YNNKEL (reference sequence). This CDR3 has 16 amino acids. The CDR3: CASSHPAGVRTGELFF. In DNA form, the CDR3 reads TGTGCCAGCAGTCACCCCGCGGGGGTTAGGACCGGGGAGCTGTTTTTT.

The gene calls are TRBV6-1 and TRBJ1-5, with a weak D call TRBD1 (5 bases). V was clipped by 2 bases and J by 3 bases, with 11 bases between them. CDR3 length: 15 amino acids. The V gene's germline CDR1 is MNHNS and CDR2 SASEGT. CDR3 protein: CASSEWGADNQPQHF. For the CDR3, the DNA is TGTGCCAGCAGTGAATGGGGCGCTGACAATCAGCCCCAGCATTTT.

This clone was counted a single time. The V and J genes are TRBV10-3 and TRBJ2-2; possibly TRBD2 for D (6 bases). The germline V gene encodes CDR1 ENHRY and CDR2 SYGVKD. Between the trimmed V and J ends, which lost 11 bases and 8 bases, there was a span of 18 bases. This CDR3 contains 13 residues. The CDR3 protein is CALGLPITGELFF. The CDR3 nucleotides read TGTGCCCTGGGACTTCCGATAACGGGGGAGCTGTTTTTT.

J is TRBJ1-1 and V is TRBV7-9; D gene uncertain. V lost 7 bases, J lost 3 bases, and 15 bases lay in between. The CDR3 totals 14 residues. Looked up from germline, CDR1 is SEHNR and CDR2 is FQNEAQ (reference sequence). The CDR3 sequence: CASTSRSGDTEAFF. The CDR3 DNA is TGTGCCAGCACCTCCCGTTCGGGAGACACTGAAGCTTTCTTT.